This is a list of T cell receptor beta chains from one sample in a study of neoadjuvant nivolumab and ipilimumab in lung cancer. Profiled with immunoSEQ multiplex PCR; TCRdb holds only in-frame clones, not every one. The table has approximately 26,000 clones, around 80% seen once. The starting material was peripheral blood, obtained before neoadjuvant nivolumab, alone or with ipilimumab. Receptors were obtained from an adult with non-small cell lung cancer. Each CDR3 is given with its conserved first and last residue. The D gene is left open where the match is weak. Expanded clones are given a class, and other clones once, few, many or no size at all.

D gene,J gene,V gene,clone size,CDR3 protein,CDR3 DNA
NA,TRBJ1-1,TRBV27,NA,CASSSRGQNTEAFF,TGTGCCAGCAGTTCACGCGGACAGAACACTGAAGCTTTCTTT
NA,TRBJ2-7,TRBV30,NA,CAWSVRRGDYEQYF,TGTGCCTGGAGTGTCCGCAGGGGGGACTACGAGCAGTACTTC
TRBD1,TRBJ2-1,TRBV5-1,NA,CASSVGTDYNEQFF,TGCGCCAGCAGCGTGGGGACAGACTACAATGAGCAGTTCTTC
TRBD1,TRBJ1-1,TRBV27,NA,CASSLLGQGGAAFF,TGTGCCAGCAGTTTATTAGGACAGGGGGGGGCAGCTTTCTTT
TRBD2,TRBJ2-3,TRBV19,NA,CASSIRASGDLNTDTQYF,TGTGCCAGTAGTATTCGGGCTAGCGGGGACCTTAACACAGATACGCAGTATTTT
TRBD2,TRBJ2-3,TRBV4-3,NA,CASSQDYLRTSGHTDTQYF,TGCGCCAGCAGCCAAGATTACCTCCGGACTAGCGGTCACACAGATACGCAGTATTTT
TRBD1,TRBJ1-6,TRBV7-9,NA,CASSPRDRSSYNSPLHF,TGTGCCAGCAGCCCTAGGGACAGGAGCTCCTATAATTCACCCCTCCACTTT
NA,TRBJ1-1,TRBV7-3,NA,CASSIGGTTEAFF,TGTGCCAGCAGCATAGGCGGGACGACTGAAGCTTTCTTT
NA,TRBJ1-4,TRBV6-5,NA,CASSFRATNEKLFF,TGTGCCAGCAGTTTCCGGGCAACTAATGAAAAACTGTTTTTT
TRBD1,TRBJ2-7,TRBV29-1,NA,CSVQSRDRGWEQYF,TGCAGCGTGCAGAGCCGGGACAGGGGGTGGGAGCAGTACTTC
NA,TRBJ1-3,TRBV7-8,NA,CASSLGPYSYTIYF,TGTGCCAGCAGCTTAGGCCCTTACAGTTACACCATATATTTT
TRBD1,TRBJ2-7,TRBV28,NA,CASSSRQGWTYEQYF,TGTGCCAGCAGCTCCCGACAGGGATGGACCTACGAGCAGTACTTC
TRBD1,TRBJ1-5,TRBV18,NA,CASSPTGDNQPQHF,TGTGCCAGCTCGCCTACAGGGGACAATCAGCCCCAGCATTTT
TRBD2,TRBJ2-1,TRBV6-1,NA,CASSEDWTSDYNEQFF,TGTGCCAGCAGTGAAGATTGGACTAGCGACTACAATGAGCAGTTCTTC
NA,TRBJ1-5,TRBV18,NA,CASSPGRNQPQHF,TGTGCCAGCTCACCGGGAAGGAATCAGCCCCAGCATTTT
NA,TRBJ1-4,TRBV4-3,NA,CASSQDYGGLNEKLFF,TGCGCCAGCAGCCAAGATTATGGGGGCCTAAATGAAAAACTGTTTTTT
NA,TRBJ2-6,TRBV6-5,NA,CASSGTANVLTF,TGTGCCAGCAGTGGGACGGCCAACGTCCTGACTTTC
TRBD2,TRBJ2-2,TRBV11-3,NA,CASSFGGNGELFF,TGTGCCAGCAGCTTCGGGGGGAACGGGGAGCTGTTTTTT
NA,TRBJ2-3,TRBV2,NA,CASRAPLRGAVTDTQYF,TGTGCCAGCAGGGCACCTCTTAGGGGGGCCGTCACAGATACGCAGTATTTT
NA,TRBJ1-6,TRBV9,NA,CASSVVPDNSPLHF,TGTGCCAGCAGCGTAGTTCCAGATAATTCACCCCTCCACTTT
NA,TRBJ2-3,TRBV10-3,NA,CAISSGSSTDTQYF,TGTGCCATCAGTAGCGGTTCTAGCACAGATACGCAGTATTTT
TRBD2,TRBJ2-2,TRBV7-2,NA,CASSREAGGNTGELFF,TGTGCCAGCAGCCGAGAGGCGGGGGGGAACACCGGGGAGCTGTTTTTT
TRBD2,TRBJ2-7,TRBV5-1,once,CASSPGVLAGAIEQYF,TGCGCCAGCAGCCCTGGTGTACTAGCGGGGGCGATCGAGCAGTACTTC
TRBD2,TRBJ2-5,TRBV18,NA,CASSPPGLAQETQYF,TGTGCCAGCTCACCCCCGGGACTAGCCCAAGAGACCCAGTACTTC
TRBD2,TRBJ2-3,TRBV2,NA,CAITPGLAGMDTQYF,TGTGCCATCACACCAGGACTAGCGGGGATGGATACGCAGTATTTT
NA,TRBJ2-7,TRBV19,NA,CASSMMGAATHYEQYF,TGTGCCAGTAGTATGATGGGGGCGGCCACCCACTACGAGCAGTACTTC
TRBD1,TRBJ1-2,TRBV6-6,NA,CASKPQGADYGYTF,TGTGCCAGCAAACCGCAGGGGGCGGACTATGGCTACACCTTC
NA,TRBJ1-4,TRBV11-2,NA,CASSSGGSTATNEKLFF,TGTGCCAGCAGCTCGGGGGGCAGCACTGCAACTAATGAAAAACTGTTTTTT
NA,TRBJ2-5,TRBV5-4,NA,CASSGPDRKETQYF,TGTGCCAGCAGCGGCCCGGACAGAAAAGAGACCCAGTACTTC
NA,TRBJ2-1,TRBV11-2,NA,CASSSRQEPYNEQFF,TGTGCCAGCAGCTCAAGACAGGAACCATACAATGAGCAGTTCTTC
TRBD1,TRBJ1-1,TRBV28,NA,CASSPGTGPMNTEAFF,TGTGCCAGCAGCCCTGGGACAGGACCCATGAACACTGAAGCTTTCTTT
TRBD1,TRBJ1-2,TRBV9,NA,CASSPRDRGGYTF,TGTGCCAGCAGCCCCCGGGACAGGGGTGGCTACACCTTC
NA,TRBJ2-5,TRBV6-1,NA,CASSEMALTGQETQYF,TGTGCCAGCAGTGAAATGGCCTTGACAGGACAAGAGACCCAGTACTTC
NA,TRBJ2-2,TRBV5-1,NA,CASSLLGGLNTGELFF,TGCGCCAGCAGCTTGCTAGGGGGTCTTAACACCGGGGAGCTGTTTTTT
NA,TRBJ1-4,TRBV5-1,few,CASSSWRSGGEKLFF,TGCGCCAGCAGTTCATGGAGGTCCGGGGGTGAAAAACTGTTTTTT
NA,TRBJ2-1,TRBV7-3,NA,CASSLNREGGEQFF,TGTGCCAGCAGCTTAAACAGGGAAGGTGGTGAGCAGTTCTTC
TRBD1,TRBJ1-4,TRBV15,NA,CATSSARQGRDPNEKLFF,TGTGCCACCAGCAGTGCTAGACAGGGGCGAGACCCTAATGAAAAACTGTTTTTT
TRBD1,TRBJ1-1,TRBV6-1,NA,CASRRDREAFF,TGTGCCAGCAGGAGGGACAGGGAAGCTTTCTTT
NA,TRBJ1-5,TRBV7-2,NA,CASSLSAGSNQPQHF,TGTGCCAGCAGCTTATCGGCAGGGTCAAATCAGCCCCAGCATTTT
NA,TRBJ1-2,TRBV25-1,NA,CASSELQGGGGGYTF,TGTGCCAGCAGTGAATTACAGGGAGGTGGTGGTGGCTACACCTTC
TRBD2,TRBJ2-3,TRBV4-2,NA,CASSEVSGGGVTDTQYF,TGTGCCAGCAGCGAGGTTAGCGGGGGGGGTGTCACAGATACGCAGTATTTT
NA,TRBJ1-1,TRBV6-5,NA,CASSYRLNTEAFF,TGTGCCAGCAGTTACAGACTGAACACTGAAGCTTTCTTT